This T cell receptor beta chain emerged from a study of T cells expressing NK-cell markers. Background on the study: Sorted CD3+CD56+NKG2C+, CD3+CD56+NKG2C- and CD3+CD56-NKG2C+ T cells provided the TCR beta repertoires. The authors sequenced eight donors, of whom seven were HCMV-seropositive and one was seronegative. Notes on the study in general: The CD3+CD56-NKG2C+ fraction was also led by these clonotypes in several donors.

Reprocessing the 5' RACE reads, TCRdb reports a single entry for every CDR3 protein and omits DNA. The specimen's table records roughly 390,000 distinct CDR3 sequences. Germline values: CDR1 LNHNV, CDR2 YYDKDF (reference sequence). The CDR3 length is 14 residues. On this clonotype itself: No antigen is known for it.

Material: blood T cells: a sorted CD56 or NKG2C T cell subset, CD4+ or CD8+ T cells, or bulk PBMC T cells (not recorded which). This receptor was obtained from a woman aged 45 to 65 in good health. The genes are TRBV15 and TRBJ1-1; TCRdb picks TRBD1, but there is no DNA to check that call. The chain's CDR3 is CATSRDSGVGEAFF.